This passage covers 6 T cell receptor beta chains from one sample sequenced in a study of blood T cells in healthy people across ages. PCR was performed a second time for roughly 7 to 12 cycles using a sample-barcoded 5' primer and a J-beta primer mix. MiXCR was run by TCRdb on the 5' RACE reads, yielding one entry per CDR3 protein. The sample shows some 760,000 distinct CDR3 sequences, roughly 25% of them seen only once. These data are also associated with another study on T cells of mothers and their children.

Sequencing input: blood. These receptors were obtained from a boy aged 10-17 years in good health.

This clonotype has ten or more counts. CDR3 nucleotides: TGCAGCGTTGAGCCACCCGGGACGCGCGCCCAAGAGACCCAGTACTTC. Its protein is CSVEPPGTRAQETQYF. The J gene is TRBJ2-5, the V gene TRBV29-1; D may correspond to TRBD1 or TRBD2 (5 bases each). CDR1 SQVTM and CDR2 ANQGSEA come from the germline V gene. The CDR3 is made up of 16 amino acids. Between the trimmed V and J ends, which lost 3 bases and 1 base, there was a span of 18 bases.

The sample holds a few counts of this clonotype. The chain is built from TRBV6-2 or TRBV6-3 and TRBJ1-1; D uncertain. The CDR3 consists of 10 residues. CDR1 MNHEY and CDR2 SVGEGT come from the germline V gene. V was shortened by 7 bases and J by 4 bases, with 4 bases between the two germline ends. CDR3 DNA: TGTGCCAGCAAGAGCACTGAAGCTTTCTTT. Translated: CASKSTEAFF.

V is TRBV27 and J is TRBJ2-7; the D is unclear. CDR1 is MNHEY and CDR2 is SMNVEV in the germline V gene (reference sequence). Trimming took off 3 bases at V and 6 bases at J, with 12 bases between the two ends. The CDR3 runs 13 residues. CDR3: CASSFGPRTEQYF. CDR3 sequence (DNA): TGTGCCAGCAGTTTTGGACCCCGAACCGAGCAGTACTTC.

The genes are TRBV28 and TRBJ2-2; D ambiguous. Trimming cost V 3 bases and J 2 bases, with 7 bases left between them. The CDR3 runs 14 residues. From germline, CDR1 is MDHEN and CDR2 SYDVKM. CDR3 sequence: CASSFRPNTGELFF. CDR3 in DNA: TGTGCCAGCAGTTTTAGGCCCAACACCGGGGAGCTGTTTTTT. The whole variable domain, filled in from reference TRBV28 and TRBJ2-2, reads DVKVTQSSRYLVKRTGEKVFLECVQDMDHENMFWYRQDPGLGLRLIYFSYDVKMKEKGDIPEGYSVSREKKERFSLILESASTNQTSMYLCASSFRPNTGELFFGEGSRLTVL.

V is TRBV12-3 or TRBV12-4 and J is TRBJ1-4; 8 bases agree with TRBD1. This CDR3 contains 17 residues. V trimming: 4 bases; J trimming: 2 bases; junction bases outside the gene matches: 9. CDR3 sequence reads: CASSSRTGSGTNEKLFF. CDR3 bases: TGTGCCAGCAGTTCCAGGACAGGGTCAGGCACTAATGAAAAACTGTTTTTT.

This clonotype was seen a few times. This rearrangement joins TRBV10-3 to TRBJ2-5, with D possibly being TRBD1 (5 bases). The J call is in doubt because the DNA end fits TRBJ2-1 better. From germline, CDR1 is ENHRY and CDR2 SYGVKD. This CDR3 has 14 amino acids. CDR3 in DNA: TGTGCCATCAGTGGGGTGACAGTAGGCAATGAGCAGTTCTTC. This encodes CAISGVTVGNEQFF.